These 20 T cell receptor beta chains came from one sample sequenced in a study of shared clonotypes between healthy human individuals. Assay: immunoSEQ multiplex PCR; the TCRdb copy retains only in-frame clones and omits some. The table has about 1.5 million clones, roughly 98% seen once. The specimen sequenced was naive CD4+ T cells sorted from blood. Regarding subset: CD45RA+ positively selected. Receptors originate from a man younger than 45 in good health.

This chain joins TRBV7-9 and TRBJ2-7; a possible D gene is TRBD2 (5 bases). CDR1 and CDR2 (germline): SEHNR, FQNEAQ (reference sequence). Trimming took off 5 bases at V and 1 base at J, with 12 bases between the two ends. The CDR3 is 14 residues long. The CDR3 sequence is CASSPGSLSYEQYF. CDR3 coding DNA: TGTGCCAGCAGCCCGGGGAGCTTGTCCTACGAGCAGTACTTC. The full variable domain, its missing parts supplied by reference TRBV7-9 and TRBJ2-7, is DTGVSQNPRHKITKRGQNVTFRCDPISEHNRLYWYRQTLGQGPEFLTYFQNEAQLEKSRLLSDRFSAERPKGSFSTLEIQRTEQGDSAMYLCASSPGSLSYEQYFGPGTRLTVT.

The chain combines TRBV10-3 with TRBJ2-7; 15 bases agree with TRBD2. CDR1 is ENHRY, CDR2 SYGVKD, per germline. J was trimmed by 4 bases and V by 4 bases; bases with no gene match: 8. This CDR3 contains 17 residues. As DNA, the CDR3 is TGTGCCATCAGTGGGACTAGCGGGAGGGCGGTTTCATACGAGCAGTACTTC. Protein: CAISGTSGRAVSYEQYF.

CDR3 sequence (DNA): TGCAGCGTTCGGCTAGCGGGAGATTCCTACGAGCAGTACTTC. Protein product: CSVRLAGDSYEQYF. This chain joins TRBV29-1 and TRBJ2-7, with 10 bases identical to TRBD2. The CDR3 covers 14 residues. Germline CDR1 reads SQVTM; CDR2 reads ANQGSEA. The trim removed 5 bases at V and 1 base at J, leaving 5 bases unmatched.

The rearrangement links TRBV9 to TRBJ2-3; D may correspond to TRBD1 or TRBD2 (5 bases each). Looked up from germline, CDR1 is SGDLS and CDR2 is YYNGEE. There are 14 residues in the CDR3. Trimming removed 0 bases at V and 4 bases at J, with 9 bases between. The CDR3 region has the DNA TGTGCCAGCAGCGTAGGGGGGTGGGCAGATACGCAGTATTTT. Protein product: CASSVGGWADTQYF. Filled out from reference TRBV9 and TRBJ2-3, the complete variable domain reads DSGVTQTPKHLITATGQRVTLRCSPRSGDLSVYWYQQSLDQGLQFLIQYYNGEERAKGNILERFSAQQFPDLHSELNLSSLELGDSALYFCASSVGGWADTQYFGPGTRLTVL.

The chain uses TRBV9 and TRBJ2-5; TRBD1 is a possible D gene (6 bases). With 4 bases removed from V and 3 bases from J, the gap between germline ends came to 19 bases. The CDR3 totals 16 residues. From germline, CDR1 is SGDLS and CDR2 YYNGEE. CDR3: CASSPQGHRREETQYF. The CDR3 nucleotides read TGTGCCAGCAGCCCCCAGGGACACCGAAGGGAAGAGACCCAGTACTTC.

The V gene is TRBV29-1, the J gene TRBJ2-5, with 7 nucleotides matching TRBD1. Germline CDR1 is SQVTM and CDR2 is ANQGSEA. The length of the CDR3 is 13 residues. The ends lost 4 bases at V and 2 bases at J; junction bases unmatched: 4. CDR3 coding DNA: TGCAGCGTTGCGCGGACAGGACAAGAGACCCAGTACTTC. It codes for CSVARTGQETQYF.

The chain joins TRBV29-1 to TRBJ2-1; D ambiguous. The length of the CDR3 is 14 residues. The germline V gene has CDR1 SQVTM and CDR2 ANQGSEA. Trimming stripped 5 bases from V and 0 bases from J, with 11 bases between. The CDR3 sequence: CSVLSPTSYNEQFF. The CDR3 DNA reads as TGCAGCGTTCTTAGCCCAACCTCCTACAATGAGCAGTTCTTC.

The DNA of the CDR3 is TGTGCCAGCTCACCGGACGGGACTAGCGCCACAGATACGCAGTATTTT. It translates to CASSPDGTSATDTQYF. J is TRBJ2-3 and V is TRBV18, with TRBD2 matching over 10 bases. This CDR3 spans 16 amino acids. Germline lookup yields CDR1 KGHSH and CDR2 LQKENI. V was pared by 3 bases and J by 2 bases, with 5 bases of the junction left unmatched.

V usage is TRBV7-9 and J usage is TRBJ2-3, with D unclear. The V gene lost 5 bases and the J gene lost 0 bases, with 15 bases spanning the gap. Germline lookup yields CDR1 SEHNR and CDR2 FQNEAQ (reference sequence). The CDR3 sequence is 16 residues long. The CDR3: CASSLEDWASTDTQYF. In nucleotides, the CDR3 is TGTGCCAGCAGCCTAGAAGATTGGGCGAGCACAGATACGCAGTATTTT.

Remarks on this clone: Different DNA sequences within this sample yield the same CDR3. The V gene is TRBV5-1, the J gene TRBJ2-7; D is uncertain. The CDR3 is made up of 15 amino acids. The V gene lost 5 bases and the J gene lost 2 bases, with 17 bases spanning the gap. From germline, CDR1 is SGHRS and CDR2 YFSETQ. CDR3 sequence (DNA): TGCGCCAGCAGTTTGTCAGTGGGAAGAGCCTACGAGCAGTACTTC. It specifies CASSLSVGRAYEQYF. Based on the CDR3 plus reference TRBV5-1 and TRBJ2-7, the full variable domain is KAGVTQTPRYLIKTRGQQVTLSCSPISGHRSVSWYQQTPGQGLQFLFEYFSETQRNKGNFPGRFSGRQFSNSRSEMNVSTLELGDSALYLCASSLSVGRAYEQYFGPGTRLTVT.

The rearrangement joins TRBV6-6 to TRBJ2-1; D is unresolved. Germline V gene sequence: CDR1 MNHNY, CDR2 SVGAGI (reference sequence). The germline V and J ends were trimmed by 10 bases and 2 bases, with 9 bases remaining between them. There are 12 residues in the CDR3. CDR3 bases: TGTGCCACCCAAGGGCCCTACAATGAGCAGTTCTTC. Residues: CATQGPYNEQFF.

The rearrangement joins TRBV9 to TRBJ2-5; no firm D call. CDR1 and CDR2 (germline): SGDLS, YYNGEE. With 7 bases removed from V and 0 bases from J, the gap between germline ends came to 7 bases. The CDR3 has 12 amino acids. The CDR3 DNA reads as TGTGCCAGCTCGATAAACCAAGAGACCCAGTACTTC. Its translation: CASSINQETQYF.

The V and J genes are TRBV5-1 and TRBJ2-3; the match to TRBD2 covers 10 bases. The CDR3 extends over 17 amino acids. With V trimmed by 0 bases and J by 1 base, 5 bases remained unmatched. Germline CDR1 and CDR2: SGHRS and YFSETQ. The CDR3 spells CASSLGTGTSGTDTQYF. The DNA of the CDR3 is TGCGCCAGCAGCTTGGGGACCGGGACTAGCGGCACAGATACGCAGTATTTT.

This sequence joins TRBV28 and TRBJ1-5; D possibly corresponds to TRBD1 (6 bases). V was clipped by 6 bases and J by 4 bases, with 13 bases between them. Germline values: CDR1 MDHEN, CDR2 SYDVKM. This CDR3 comprises 14 residues. CDR3 amino acids: CASSVTGPNQPQHF. The CDR3 region has the DNA TGTGCCAGCAGCGTAACAGGGCCGAATCAGCCCCAGCATTTT.

Notes on this clone: One end of the junction fails to match germline, which may point to a read error. V and J are TRBV11-2 and TRBJ2-5, with D maybe TRBD2 (6 bases). The CDR3 contains 16 residues. Germline values: CDR1 SGHAT, CDR2 FQNNGV. The CDR3 sequence is CASSLLRVTTGETKYF. The CDR3 DNA reads TGTGCCAGCAGCTTGCTCAGGGTTACTACGGGGGAGACCAAGTACTTC. Based on the CDR3 plus reference TRBV11-2 and TRBJ2-5, the full variable domain is EAGVAQSPRYKIIEKRQSVAFWCNPISGHATLYWYQQILGQGPKLLIQFQNNGVVDDSQLPKDRFSAERLKGVDSTLKIQPAKLEDSAVYLCASSLLRVTTGETKYFGPGTRLLVL.

This sequence joins TRBV2 and TRBJ2-3; 10 nucleotides line up with TRBD2. There are 16 residues in the CDR3. Losses at the gene ends were 1 base for V and 6 bases for J; bases not matched to a gene: 7. Germline assignment: CDR1 SNHLY and CDR2 FYNNEI. In nucleotides, the CDR3 is TGTGCCAGCAGTGAAGGAGGGCTAGCGGGAGCGGATACGCAGTATTTT. As protein: CASSEGGLAGADTQYF.

This chain uses TRBV6-1 with TRBJ1-3; 10 bases are shared with TRBD1. Germline CDR1 MNHNS, CDR2 SASEGT. The J segment lost 3 bases and the V segment lost 0 bases, leaving 2 bases of the junction unmatched. CDR3 size: 16 residues. The CDR3 DNA is TGTGCCAGCAGTGAAGCGGGGACAGGGGTTGGAAACACCATATATTTT. Its protein is CASSEAGTGVGNTIYF.

This chain uses TRBV5-1 with TRBJ2-7, with 8 bases matching TRBD2. Germline V gene data show CDR1 as SGHRS and CDR2 as YFSETQ. The V gene end was trimmed by 0 bases and the J gene end by 4 bases; junction bases not matched to a gene: 21. This CDR3 contains 20 residues. The CDR3 loop reads CASSLAAGGAGVLSGYEQYF. The CDR3 DNA reads TGCGCCAGCAGCTTGGCGGCTGGAGGAGCGGGAGTCCTTTCAGGGTACGAGCAGTACTTC.

The gene calls are TRBV9 and TRBJ2-7, with 10 bases identical to TRBD1. Germline CDR1 SGDLS, CDR2 YYNGEE. V lost 4 bases, J lost 4 bases, and 14 bases stayed unmatched. The length of the CDR3 is 17 residues. The CDR3 protein is CASSRNAGTGVGYEQYF. CDR3 DNA sequence: TGTGCCAGCAGCAGAAACGCCGGGACAGGGGTCGGATACGAGCAGTACTTC.

The chain links TRBV27 to TRBJ2-3, with TRBD1 identical over 8 bases. V shed 6 bases and J 3 bases; nucleotides not matched to a gene: 14. Germline V gene lookup returns CDR1 MNHEY and CDR2 SMNVEV (reference sequence). The CDR3 spans 17 residues. CDR3 in amino acids: CASSHGQGWAFTDTQYF. The CDR3 DNA reads TGTGCCAGCAGCCACGGACAGGGATGGGCCTTTACAGATACGCAGTATTTT.